These 5 T cell receptor beta chains came from one sample sequenced in a study of T cell responses to AZD1222 COVID-19 vaccine. Assay: immunoSEQ multiplex PCR; the TCRdb copy retains only in-frame clones and omits some. The sample includes 100,000 to 150,000 clones, roughly 90% of them seen just once. Sequences were derived from peripheral blood, sampled on day 0 of AZD1222 vaccination. These receptors were obtained from an adult in good health.

This chain joins TRBV11-2 and TRBJ1-1; D unclear. Trimming left V 0 bases short and J 4 bases short, with 6 bases between. The CDR3 loop spans 13 amino acids. Per germline, CDR1 SGHAT and CDR2 FQNNGV. CDR3 region: CASSLERSTEAFF. The CDR3 DNA reads as TGTGCCAGCAGCTTAGAAAGGTCCACTGAAGCTTTCTTT.

CDR3: CASRPGGAKNIQYF. For the CDR3, the DNA is TGTGCCAGCAGACCAGGGGGAGCCAAAAACATTCAGTACTTC. The chain links TRBV6-5 to TRBJ2-4; 7 bases are shared with TRBD1. This CDR3 region has 14 residues. J was trimmed by 0 bases and V by 6 bases; bases with no gene match: 2. The germline gives CDR1 MNHEY, CDR2 SVGAGI.

The gene calls are TRBV19 and TRBJ2-2; TRBD2 matches 10 bases. J gave up 4 bases and V 7 bases, and 6 bases lay outside the gene matches. The germline V gene has CDR1 LNHDA and CDR2 SQIVND (reference sequence). The CDR3 contains 15 residues. CDR3 amino acids: CASKWTSGPTGELFF. DNA of the CDR3: TGTGCCAGTAAGTGGACTAGCGGACCCACCGGGGAGCTGTTTTTT. Full variable domain (rest looked up from reference TRBV19 and TRBJ2-2): DGGITQSPKYLFRKEGQNVTLSCEQNLNHDAMYWYRQDPGQGLRLIYYSQIVNDFQKGDIAEGYSVSREKKESFPLTVTSAQKNPTAFYLCASKWTSGPTGELFFGEGSRLTVL.

The CDR3 loop is CASSLNGRETQYF. CDR3 DNA sequence: TGTGCCAGCAGTTTGAATGGTCGAGAGACCCAGTACTTC. V and J are TRBV12-3 or TRBV12-4 and TRBJ2-5, with D hard to call. Trimming left V 3 bases short and J 4 bases short, with 9 bases between. CDR3 length: 13 amino acids.

This clone was picked up a small number of times. V usage is TRBV29-1 and J usage is TRBJ1-2; no firm D call. The V end lost 4 bases, the J end lost 6 bases, and 15 bases lay between the germline ends. This CDR3 is built from 13 residues. In germline, CDR1 is SQVTM, CDR2 ANQGSEA. CDR3 residues: CSVAEITLNGYTF. The CDR3 coding sequence is TGCAGCGTTGCCGAGATCACCCTTAATGGCTACACCTTC.